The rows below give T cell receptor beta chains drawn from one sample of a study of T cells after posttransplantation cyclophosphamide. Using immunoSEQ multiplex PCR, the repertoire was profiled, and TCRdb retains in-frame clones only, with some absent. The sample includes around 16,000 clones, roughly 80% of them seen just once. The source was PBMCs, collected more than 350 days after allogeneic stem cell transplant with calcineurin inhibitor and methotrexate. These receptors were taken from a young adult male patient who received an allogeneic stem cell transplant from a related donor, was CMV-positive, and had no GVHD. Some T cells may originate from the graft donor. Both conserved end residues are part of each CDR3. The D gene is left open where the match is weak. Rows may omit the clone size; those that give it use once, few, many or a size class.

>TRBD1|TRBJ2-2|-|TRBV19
CASIRADREYTGELFF
TGTGCCAGTATTCGGGCCGACAGGGAGTACACCGGGGAGCTGTTTTTT
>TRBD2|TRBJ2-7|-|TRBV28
CASNRAITKIAGELLYEQYF
TGTGCCAGCAACCGGGCAATTACAAAGATAGCGGGGGAATTGCTCTACGAGCAGTACTTC
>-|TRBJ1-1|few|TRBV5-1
CASSLGTANTEAFF
TGCGCCAGCAGCTTGGGGACAGCGAACACTGAAGCTTTCTTT
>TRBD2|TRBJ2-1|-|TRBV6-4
CASSDSIRGGYSEQFF
TGTGCCAGCAGTGACTCGATACGGGGAGGGTACAGTGAGCAGTTCTTC
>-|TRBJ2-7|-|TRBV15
CATSREEGQKNGEQYF
TGTGCCACCAGCAGAGAAGAAGGACAAAAAAACGGCGAGCAGTACTTC
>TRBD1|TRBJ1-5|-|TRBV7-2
CASSLRTGSNQPQHF
TGTGCCAGCAGCCTAAGGACAGGTAGCAATCAGCCCCAGCATTTT
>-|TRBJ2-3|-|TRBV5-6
CASRAGLGYTDTQYF
TGTGCCAGCAGGGCGGGATTGGGATACACAGATACGCAGTATTTT
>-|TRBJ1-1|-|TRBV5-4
CASSRQISNTEAFF
TGTGCCAGCAGCCGACAGATATCGAACACTGAAGCTTTCTTT
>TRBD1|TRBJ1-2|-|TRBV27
CASKTGGDRAGYTF
TGTGCCAGCAAGACAGGGGGCGATAGAGCTGGCTACACCTTC
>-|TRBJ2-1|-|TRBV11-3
CASSSRTGEQFF
TGTGCCAGCAGCTCTAGGACTGGCGAGCAGTTCTTC
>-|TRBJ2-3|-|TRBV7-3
CASIHGMVTDTQYF
TGTGCCAGCATCCACGGGATGGTAACAGATACGCAGTATTTT
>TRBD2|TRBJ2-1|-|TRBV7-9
CASSDPGLPNNEQFF
TGTGCCAGCAGCGACCCGGGACTACCCAACAATGAGCAGTTCTTC
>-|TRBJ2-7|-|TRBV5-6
CASSRSRSGIGEQYF
TGTGCCAGCAGCCGTTCGAGGTCAGGGATAGGCGAGCAGTACTTC
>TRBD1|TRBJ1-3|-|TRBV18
CASSPGTVAGNTIYF
TGTGCCAGCTCCCCAGGGACAGTCGCTGGAAACACCATATATTTT